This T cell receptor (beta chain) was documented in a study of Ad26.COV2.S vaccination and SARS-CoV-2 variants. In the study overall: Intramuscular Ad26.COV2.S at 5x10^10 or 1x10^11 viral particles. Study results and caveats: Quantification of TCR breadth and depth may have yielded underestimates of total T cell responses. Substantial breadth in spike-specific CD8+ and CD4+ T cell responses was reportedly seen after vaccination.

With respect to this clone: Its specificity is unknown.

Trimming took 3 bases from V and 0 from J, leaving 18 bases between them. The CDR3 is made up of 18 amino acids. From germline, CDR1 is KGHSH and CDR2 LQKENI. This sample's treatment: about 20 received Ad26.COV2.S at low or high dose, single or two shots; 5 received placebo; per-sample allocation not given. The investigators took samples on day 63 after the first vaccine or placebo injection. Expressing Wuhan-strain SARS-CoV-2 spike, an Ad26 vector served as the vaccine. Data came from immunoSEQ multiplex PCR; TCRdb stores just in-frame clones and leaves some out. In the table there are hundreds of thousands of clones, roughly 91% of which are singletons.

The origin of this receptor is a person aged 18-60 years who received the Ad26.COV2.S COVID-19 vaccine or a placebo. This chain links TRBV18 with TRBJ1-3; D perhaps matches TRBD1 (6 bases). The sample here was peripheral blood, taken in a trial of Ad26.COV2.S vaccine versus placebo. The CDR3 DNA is TGTGCCAGCTCACCCTCTAGATTGACAGGTACCTCTGGAAACACCATATATTTT. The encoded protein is CASSPSRLTGTSGNTIYF.